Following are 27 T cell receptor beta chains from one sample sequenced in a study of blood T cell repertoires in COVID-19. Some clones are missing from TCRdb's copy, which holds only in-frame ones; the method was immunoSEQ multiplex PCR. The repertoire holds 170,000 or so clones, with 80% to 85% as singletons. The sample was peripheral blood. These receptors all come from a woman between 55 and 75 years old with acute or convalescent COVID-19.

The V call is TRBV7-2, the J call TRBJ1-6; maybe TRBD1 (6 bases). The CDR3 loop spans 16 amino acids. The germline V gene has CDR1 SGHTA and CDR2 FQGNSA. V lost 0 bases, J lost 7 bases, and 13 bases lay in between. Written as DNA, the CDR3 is TGTGCCAGCAGCTTAGCACAGGGCTTCCGGAATTCACCCCTCCACTTT. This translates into CASSLAQGFRNSPLHF.

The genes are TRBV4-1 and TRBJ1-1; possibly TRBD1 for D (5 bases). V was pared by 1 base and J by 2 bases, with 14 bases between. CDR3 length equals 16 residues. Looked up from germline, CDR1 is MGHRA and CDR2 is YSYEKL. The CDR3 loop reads CASSQVPTGVNTEAFF. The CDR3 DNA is TGCGCCAGCAGCCAAGTACCTACAGGAGTTAACACTGAAGCTTTCTTT.

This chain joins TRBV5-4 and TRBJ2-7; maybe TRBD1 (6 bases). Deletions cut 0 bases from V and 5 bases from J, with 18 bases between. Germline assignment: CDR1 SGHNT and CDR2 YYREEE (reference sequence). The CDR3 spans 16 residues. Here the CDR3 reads CASSLVPTGLRDEQYF. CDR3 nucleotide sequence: TGTGCCAGCAGCTTGGTACCCACAGGGCTCCGGGACGAGCAGTACTTC.

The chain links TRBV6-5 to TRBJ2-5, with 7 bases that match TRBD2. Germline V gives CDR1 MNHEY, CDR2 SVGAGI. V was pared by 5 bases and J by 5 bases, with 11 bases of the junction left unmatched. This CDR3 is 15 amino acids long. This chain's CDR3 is CASSLPSSGSETQYF. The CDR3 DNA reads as TGTGCCAGCAGTCTCCCGTCTAGCGGCTCTGAGACCCAGTACTTC.

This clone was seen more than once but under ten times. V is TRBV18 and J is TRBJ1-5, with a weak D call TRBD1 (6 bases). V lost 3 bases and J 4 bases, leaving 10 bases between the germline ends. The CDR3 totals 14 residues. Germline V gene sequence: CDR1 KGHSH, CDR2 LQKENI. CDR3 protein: CASSPTGPNQPQHF. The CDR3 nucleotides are TGTGCCAGCTCACCCACAGGGCCGAATCAGCCCCAGCATTTT.

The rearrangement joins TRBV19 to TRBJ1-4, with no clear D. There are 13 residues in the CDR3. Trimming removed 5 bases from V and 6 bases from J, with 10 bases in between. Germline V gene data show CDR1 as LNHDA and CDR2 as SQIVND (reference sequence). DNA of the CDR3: TGTGCCAGTAGTGTTTTTCAGGATGAAAAACTGTTTTTT. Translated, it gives CASSVFQDEKLFF.

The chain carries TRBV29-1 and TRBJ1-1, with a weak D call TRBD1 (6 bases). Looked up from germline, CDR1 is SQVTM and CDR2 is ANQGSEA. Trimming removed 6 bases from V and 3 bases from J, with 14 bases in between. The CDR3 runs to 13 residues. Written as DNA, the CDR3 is TGCAGCGTCAAACAGGGTTTTGACACTGAAGCTTTCTTT. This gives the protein CSVKQGFDTEAFF.

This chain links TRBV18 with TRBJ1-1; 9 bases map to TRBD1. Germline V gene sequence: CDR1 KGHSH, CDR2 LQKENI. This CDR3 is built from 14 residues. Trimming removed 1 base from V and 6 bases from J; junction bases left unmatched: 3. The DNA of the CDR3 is TGTGCCAGCTCACCACGGGGACAGGGAGCTGAAGCTTTCTTT. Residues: CASSPRGQGAEAFF.

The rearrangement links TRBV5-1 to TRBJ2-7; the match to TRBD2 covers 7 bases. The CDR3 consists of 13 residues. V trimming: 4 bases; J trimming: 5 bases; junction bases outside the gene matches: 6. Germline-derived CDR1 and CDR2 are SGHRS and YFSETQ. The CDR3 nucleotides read TGCGCCAGCAGCAGGGGAGGGTCAGACGAGCAGTACTTC. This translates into CASSRGGSDEQYF.

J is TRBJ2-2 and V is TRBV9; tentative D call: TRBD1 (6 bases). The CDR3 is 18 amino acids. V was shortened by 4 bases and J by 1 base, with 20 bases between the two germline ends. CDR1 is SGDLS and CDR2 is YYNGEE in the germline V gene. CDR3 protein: CASSSPVGASLNTGELFF. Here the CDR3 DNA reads TGTGCCAGCAGCTCTCCTGTGGGGGCTAGTCTGAACACCGGGGAGCTGTTTTTT. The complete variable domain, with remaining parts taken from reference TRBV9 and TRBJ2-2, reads DSGVTQTPKHLITATGQRVTLRCSPRSGDLSVYWYQQSLDQGLQFLIQYYNGEERAKGNILERFSAQQFPDLHSELNLSSLELGDSALYFCASSSPVGASLNTGELFFGEGSRLTVL.

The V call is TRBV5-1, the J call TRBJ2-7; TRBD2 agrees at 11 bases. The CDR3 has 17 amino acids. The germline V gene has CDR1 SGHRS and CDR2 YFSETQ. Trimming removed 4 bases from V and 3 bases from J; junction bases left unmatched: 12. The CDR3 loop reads CASSERPGTSGFYEQYF. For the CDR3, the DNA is TGCGCCAGCAGCGAACGCCCCGGGACTAGCGGATTCTACGAGCAGTACTTC.

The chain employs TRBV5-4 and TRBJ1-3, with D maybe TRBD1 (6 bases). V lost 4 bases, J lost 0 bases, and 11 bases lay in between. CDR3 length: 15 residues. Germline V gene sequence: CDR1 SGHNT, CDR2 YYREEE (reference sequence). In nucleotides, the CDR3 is TGTGCCAGCAGCCTCGGGACACTCTCTGGAAACACCATATATTTT. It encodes CASSLGTLSGNTIYF.

The CDR3 region has the DNA TGTGCCAGCAGCTTGGCCGAGGGGGCCCGAACTGAAGCTTTCTTT. Translated, it gives CASSLAEGARTEAFF. The chain combines TRBV5-4 with TRBJ1-1; 7 bases are shared with TRBD1. Germline V lookup: CDR1 SGHNT, CDR2 YYREEE (reference sequence). V lost 0 bases, J lost 5 bases, and 7 bases stayed unmatched. The CDR3 runs 15 residues. Looking up the rest from reference TRBV5-4 and TRBJ1-1 gives the full variable domain: ETGVTQSPTHLIKTRGQQVTLRCSSQSGHNTVSWYQQALGQGPQFIFQYYREEENGRGNFPPRFSGLQFPNYSSELNVNALELDDSALYLCASSLAEGARTEAFFGQGTRLTVV.

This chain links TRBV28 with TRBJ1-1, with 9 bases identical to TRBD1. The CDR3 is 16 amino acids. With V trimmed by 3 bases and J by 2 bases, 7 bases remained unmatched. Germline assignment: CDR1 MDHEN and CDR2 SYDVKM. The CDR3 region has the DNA TGTGCCAGCAGTTTTCTCCCGGGACAGGGTAACACTGAAGCTTTCTTT. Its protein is CASSFLPGQGNTEAFF.

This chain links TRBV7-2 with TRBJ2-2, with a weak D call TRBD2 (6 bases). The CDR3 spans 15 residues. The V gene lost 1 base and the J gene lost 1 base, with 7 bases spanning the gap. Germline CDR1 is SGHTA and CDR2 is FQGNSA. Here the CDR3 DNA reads TGTGCCAGCAGCTTAGAAGCGGGGAACACCGGGGAGCTGTTTTTT. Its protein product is CASSLEAGNTGELFF.

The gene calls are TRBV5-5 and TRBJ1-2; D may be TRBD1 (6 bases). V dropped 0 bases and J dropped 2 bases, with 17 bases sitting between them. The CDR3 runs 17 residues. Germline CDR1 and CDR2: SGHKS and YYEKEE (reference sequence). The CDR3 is CASSLAGLGAANYGYTF. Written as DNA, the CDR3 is TGTGCCAGCAGCTTGGCCGGGTTGGGGGCTGCCAACTATGGCTACACCTTC.

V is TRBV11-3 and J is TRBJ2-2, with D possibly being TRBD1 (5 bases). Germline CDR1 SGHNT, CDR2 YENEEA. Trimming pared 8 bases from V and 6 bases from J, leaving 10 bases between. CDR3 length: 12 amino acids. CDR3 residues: CASGRGAGELFF. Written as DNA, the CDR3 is TGTGCCAGCGGAAGGGGTGCCGGGGAGCTGTTTTTT.

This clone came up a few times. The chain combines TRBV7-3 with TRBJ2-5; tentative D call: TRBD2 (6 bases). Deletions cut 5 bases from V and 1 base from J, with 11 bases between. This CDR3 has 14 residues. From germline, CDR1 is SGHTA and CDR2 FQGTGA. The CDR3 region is CASSHGTSQETQYF. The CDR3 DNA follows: TGTGCCAGCAGCCACGGGACTTCCCAAGAGACCCAGTACTTC.

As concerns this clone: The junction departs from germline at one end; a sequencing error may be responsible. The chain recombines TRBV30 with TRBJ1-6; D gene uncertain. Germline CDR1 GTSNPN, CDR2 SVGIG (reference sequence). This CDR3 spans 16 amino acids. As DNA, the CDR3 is TGTGCCAGGAGAGAAGTCTTGAGCTCCTATAATTCACCCCTCCACTTT. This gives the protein CARREVLSSYNSPLHF.

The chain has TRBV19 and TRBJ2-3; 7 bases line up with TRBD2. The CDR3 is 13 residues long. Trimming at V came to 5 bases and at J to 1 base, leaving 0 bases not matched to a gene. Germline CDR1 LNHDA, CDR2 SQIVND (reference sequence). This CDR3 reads CASSGGGTDTQYF. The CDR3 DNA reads TGTGCCAGTAGTGGGGGGGGCACAGATACGCAGTATTTT.

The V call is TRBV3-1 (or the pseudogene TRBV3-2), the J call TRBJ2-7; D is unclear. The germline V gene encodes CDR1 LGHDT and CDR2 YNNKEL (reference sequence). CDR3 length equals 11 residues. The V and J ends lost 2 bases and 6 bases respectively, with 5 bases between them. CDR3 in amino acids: CASSQWAEQYF. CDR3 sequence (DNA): TGTGCCAGCAGCCAATGGGCCGAGCAGTACTTC.

Here the CDR3 DNA reads TGTGCCAGCAGAGAAACAGGGGGCAAGAATTCACCCCTCCACTTT. This encodes CASRETGGKNSPLHF. This sequence joins TRBV2 and TRBJ1-6, with 9 bases matching TRBD1. Losses at the gene ends were 6 bases for V and 7 bases for J; bases not matched to a gene: 7. This CDR3 contains 15 residues. Per germline, CDR1 SNHLY and CDR2 FYNNEI.

CDR3 nucleotide sequence: TGTGCCAGCAGCGCCCGGGGGATTGGGGACACTGAAGCTTTCTTT. Translating gives CASSARGIGDTEAFF. The rearrangement links TRBV7-9 to TRBJ1-1, with D perhaps TRBD1 (5 bases). The V gene's germline CDR1 is SEHNR and CDR2 FQNEAQ (reference sequence). The CDR3 is 15 residues long. Between the trimmed V and J ends, which lost 5 bases and 3 bases, there was a span of 16 bases.

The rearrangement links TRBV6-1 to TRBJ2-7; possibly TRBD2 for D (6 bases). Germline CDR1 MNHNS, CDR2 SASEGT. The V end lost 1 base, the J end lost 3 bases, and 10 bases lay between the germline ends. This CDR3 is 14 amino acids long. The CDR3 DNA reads TGTGCCAGCAGTGAAGGATGGAGGGACTACGAGCAGTACTTC. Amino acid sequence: CASSEGWRDYEQYF.

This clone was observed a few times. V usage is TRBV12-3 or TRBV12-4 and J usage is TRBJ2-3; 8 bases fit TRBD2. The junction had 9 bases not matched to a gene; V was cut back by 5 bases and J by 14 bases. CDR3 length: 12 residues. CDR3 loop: CASSPAGTRRYF. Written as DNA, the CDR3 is TGTGCCAGCAGTCCTGCTGGGACTAGAAGGTATTTT.

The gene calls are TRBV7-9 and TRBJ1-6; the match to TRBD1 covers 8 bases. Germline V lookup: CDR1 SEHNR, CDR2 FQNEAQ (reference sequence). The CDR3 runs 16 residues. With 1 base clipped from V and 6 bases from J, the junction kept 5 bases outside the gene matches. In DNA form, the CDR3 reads TGTGCCAGCAGCTTAGGGGGTGGACAGGGTAATTCACCCCTCCACTTT. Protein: CASSLGGGQGNSPLHF.

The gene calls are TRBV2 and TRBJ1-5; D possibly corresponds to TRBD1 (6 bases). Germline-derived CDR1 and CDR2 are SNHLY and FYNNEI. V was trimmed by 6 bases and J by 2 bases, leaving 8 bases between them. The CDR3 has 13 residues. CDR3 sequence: CASRKGGNQPQHF. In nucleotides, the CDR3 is TGTGCCAGCAGGAAGGGGGGCAATCAGCCCCAGCATTTT.